The clone carrying this T cell receptor beta chain was seen at least ten times. The antigen remains unidentified. The TCRbeta library was prepared with unique molecular identifiers. TCRdb processed the PCR reads anew with MiXCR; each CDR3 protein has one entry. This table has about 210,000 distinct CDR3 sequences, under 20% appearing once. This sample was included in a study of T-cell reconstitution after alpha-beta-depleted transplantation in children. Findings of the study overall: Several hundred expanded graft clones reportedly supplied alpha-beta T cells about two months after transplant. From newly produced T cells came most of the T-cell counts and diversity one year after transplant. Surviving recipient cells, namely T cells and thymic progenitors, were the source of high day-60 TCRbeta diversity in some patients.

The CDR3 has 14 amino acids. Germline V gene data show CDR1 as SGHRS and CDR2 as YFSETQ. With 5 bases removed from V and 2 bases from J, the gap between germline ends came to 13 bases. The receptor's source is a male patient aged 2 to 10 who had a stem cell transplant for acute lymphoblastic leukemia, so the T cells may come from the graft donor. Sample: PBMCs, mostly from graft donor cells, taken 360 days after TCRalphabeta/CD19-depleted stem cell transplant. V and J are TRBV5-1 and TRBJ1-2; D not resolved. The CDR3, as DNA: TGCGCCAGCAGGTGGGCAGACGAGAACTATGGCTACACCTTC. Translation gives CASRWADENYGYTF.